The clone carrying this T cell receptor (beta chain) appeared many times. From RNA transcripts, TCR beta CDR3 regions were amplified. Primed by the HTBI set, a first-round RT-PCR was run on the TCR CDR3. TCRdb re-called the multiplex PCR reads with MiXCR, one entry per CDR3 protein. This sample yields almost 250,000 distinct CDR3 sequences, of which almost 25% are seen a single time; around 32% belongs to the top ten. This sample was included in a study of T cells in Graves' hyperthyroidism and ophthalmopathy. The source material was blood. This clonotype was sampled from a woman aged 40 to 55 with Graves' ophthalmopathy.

The CDR3 bases are TGCGCCAGCAGCCAGGACGGTCCTTACGAGCAGTACTTC. Translated: CASSQDGPYEQYF. V usage is TRBV5-1 and J usage is TRBJ2-7; no firm D call. The CDR3 consists of 13 residues. The germline V and J ends were trimmed by 4 bases and 4 bases, with 12 bases remaining between them. Per the germline V gene, CDR1 is SGHRS and CDR2 is YFSETQ.